This TCR beta chain emerged from a study of cytomegalovirus exposure and HLA in healthy donors. Findings of the study overall: Later, an analysis found that TCR clusters from the first cohort tended to co-occur in the 120 validation repertoires. According to the study, roughly 180 TCR beta chains were cytomegalovirus-associated.

Clones were sequenced by immunoSEQ multiplex PCR, and TCRdb holds only the in-frame ones, with some missing. The table shows around 120,000 clones, with 75% to 90% occurring only once. V lost 3 bases to trimming and J lost 4 bases; unmatched junction nucleotides: 7. The CDR3 is 15 residues long. CDR1 and CDR2 from the germline V gene are LGHNA and YNFKEQ. As concerns this clone: What it recognizes is unknown.

This TCR was recovered from a man aged 18 to 30 in good health and CMV-seropositive. The specimen was PBMCs. This chain links TRBV4-2 with TRBJ1-1; 8 nucleotides line up with TRBD1. CDR3 DNA sequence: TGTGCCAGCAGCCACCCGACAGGGGAGGGCACTGAAGCTTTCTTT. This gives the protein CASSHPTGEGTEAFF.